Sequencing of this T cell receptor (beta chain) was carried out in a study of cytomegalovirus exposure and HLA in healthy donors. As regards this clone: The antigen remains unidentified.

Study observations and caveats: Reportedly, a later analysis found an Asian-associated ancestry cluster had fewer N-insertions than the roughly 670-donor mean.

Vbeta (60) and Jbeta (13) primers were used in the PCR. TCRdb's copy holds only in-frame clones and misses some; the assay was immunoSEQ multiplex PCR. Among 130,000 to 150,000 clones listed, 75% to 80% were seen once. Sequencing was carried out using PBMCs. The clonotype originates from a man aged 35-49 years in good health and CMV-seropositive.

CDR3 amino acids: CASSFQSGGTINEQFF. Here the CDR3 DNA reads TGTGCCAGCAGCTTTCAAAGTGGAGGTACCATCAATGAGCAGTTCTTC. This sequence joins TRBV7-2 and TRBJ2-1; possible D gene TRBD2, 5 bases. CDR3 size: 16 residues. The V gene lost 3 bases and the J gene lost 6 bases, with 18 bases spanning the gap. Germline values: CDR1 SGHTA, CDR2 FQGNSA.